This TCR beta chain appears in the sequencing data of a study of vaccination effects on CD4 cells after COVID-19 (dated 2022 in TCRdb). For context, the study as a whole: Post-vaccine samples across the study were collected a median of 72 days after the second dose, with a range of 14 to 241. A total of roughly 9 COVID-19 convalescent patients and a handful of SARS-CoV-2-naive healthy vaccine recipients were included in the full study. Cultures from other donors in the study were sequenced with the Oncomine TCR Beta short-read assay on an Illumina iSeq 100. In both COVID-19 convalescent patients and infection-naive vaccine recipients, the study compared SARS-CoV-2 spike-specific CD4+ TCR repertoires from before mRNA vaccination with those from after it. Overall study results and their limits: In healthy vaccine recipients, vaccine-induced clones were almost all SARS-CoV-2 mono-reactive, with only 1 of 255 being cross-reactive with common cold coronaviruses. At late post-vaccination timepoints, both infection-induced and vaccine-induced clones showed marked clonal contraction, consistent with waning T cell responses. The study was limited by a small number of convalescent patients and lacked early post-infection timepoints.

The ViraFEST assay stimulated PBMC with viral peptide pools and then used TCR sequencing to identify antigen-specific CD4+ T cell clonotypes by expansion. After 10 to 11 days of culture, CD4+ T cells were isolated with the EasySep CD4+ T cell isolation kit. Each participant got two doses of an mRNA SARS-CoV-2 vaccine, either BNT162b2 or mRNA-1273. The absence of prior SARS-CoV-2 infection in healthy vaccine recipients was confirmed by negative nucleocapsid antibodies before and after vaccination. Some 1.9 million PBMC per well were cultured with approximately 10 ug/ml peptides in IMDM containing approximately 4.5% human AB serum, approximately 9.1 IU/ml IL-2 and gentamicin. Half of the culture medium was replaced with fresh IL-2-containing medium on days 3 and 7. Unless otherwise noted, each peptide stimulation condition was cultured in triplicate wells. PBMC were separated from whole blood using Ficoll-Paque Plus gradient centrifugation and were then either cryopreserved at -140C or used fresh. The overlapping peptide pools covered the spike proteins of SARS-CoV-2 and of the common cold coronaviruses HCoV-NL63, HCoV-OC43 and HCoV-229E. The QIAamp micro DNA kit was used to extract genomic DNA from the cultured CD4+ T cells.

After removal of 4 bases from V and 6 bases from J, the junction retains 3 bases not matched to a gene. The CDR3 runs 12 residues from the cysteine to the phenylalanine. Only the CDR3 portion is preserved as DNA: 36 bases, with reading frame beginning at the first base. CDR1 and CDR2 are drawn from the germline V gene (reference sequence): SGHKS, YYEKEE. Library preparation used the immunoSEQ multiplex PCR assay. DNA from the cultured, isolated CD4+ T cells was subjected to TCR beta CDR3 sequencing. As for the authors' bioinformatics: The analysis removed non-productive TCR sequences, trimmed reads to the CDR3 region, and retained only CDR3s that were 7 or more amino acids long. Antigen-specific clonotypes were identified using the MANAFEST web app by comparison of expansion in peptide wells against reference cultures. To count as positive, a clone had to show expansion at FDR<0.05 compared with the reference and with all other wells, an odds ratio above 5, and a frequency above 0.1% in two replicate wells. A clonotype was defined as cross-reactive if the clonotype was significantly expanded both in SARS-CoV-2 spike wells and in at least one common cold coronavirus spike condition. CDR3 similarity was assessed by Levenshtein distance with the stringdist R package, and unrooted trees were built with ape in R 3.6.1. TCRdb took over this immuneACCESS table, retaining in-frame rearrangements with V and J assigned. Such tables are incomplete; in checked studies, under half of the missing clones stem from an unresolved V gene, and the remainder is unexplained. V and J calls and clone size are copied from that table; D and trimming were computed from the DNA. The sample has 65,000 to 95,000 clones on record, around four fifths of them singletons. Clones ranked in the top ten supply more than 0.85% of the sample.

A remark on this clone: Its cognate antigen has yet to be identified. No much larger clone is present one base from it, and per-base qualities are unavailable.

This sequence uses TRBV5-5 and TRBJ1-2; TRBD1 aligns with 7 central bases. The specimen comprised CD4+ T cells from PBMCs cultured with HCoV-OC43 spike peptides, sampled after COVID-19 vaccination. The cell subset or site label here, explained by the study, means: HCoV-OC43 spike overlapping peptide pool stimulation. The clonotype comes from a human donor who received a COVID-19 vaccine. The CDR3 sequence is CASSTTGNGYTF. The DNA sequence follows: TGTGCCAGCAGCACGACAGGGAATGGCTACACCTTC.